This TCR beta chain was identified in a study of blood T cell repertoires in COVID-19. Overall study context: The study drew acute and convalescent COVID-19 samples from the United States, Italy and Spain.

Original processing notes: Researchers report that nucleated cell counts were estimated from reference gene primer amplification. Only in-frame clones appear in the TCRdb table, and some are missing; sequencing was by immunoSEQ multiplex PCR. D and trimming come from the DNA, and the V and J calls and clone size come from that table. The sample lists about 200,000 clones, about 86% occurring once. Germline V gene sequence: CDR1 MNHEY, CDR2 SMNVEV (reference sequence). J was trimmed by 11 bases and V by 4 bases; bases with no gene match: 14. CDR3 size: 15 residues. The receptor's source is a woman between 70 and 85 years old with acute or convalescent COVID-19. The specimen sequenced was peripheral blood. The genes are TRBV27 and TRBJ1-1; 9 bases are shared with TRBD1. The CDR3 here is CASSSTPGQGRFAFF. The DNA of the CDR3 is TGTGCCAGCAGTTCAACCCCGGGACAGGGTAGATTTGCTTTCTTT.